This T cell receptor (beta chain) emerged from a study of blood T cell repertoires in COVID-19. The repertoire was sequenced with immunoSEQ multiplex PCR; TCRdb's copy has only in-frame clones and lacks some. Of 200,000 or so clones in the sample, around 84% were seen once. The CDR3 has 14 residues. Per the germline V gene, CDR1 is LNHDA and CDR2 is SQIVND (reference sequence). Trimming stripped 4 bases from V and 3 bases from J, with 10 bases between. The chain is built from TRBV19 and TRBJ1-5; no firm D call. Sequenced: peripheral blood. The source of this sequence is a human donor in a cohort sampled during active COVID-19. The CDR3 coding sequence is TGTGCCAGTAGTACTCCGGGAGACAATCAGCCCCAGCATTTT. It yields the protein CASSTPGDNQPQHF.